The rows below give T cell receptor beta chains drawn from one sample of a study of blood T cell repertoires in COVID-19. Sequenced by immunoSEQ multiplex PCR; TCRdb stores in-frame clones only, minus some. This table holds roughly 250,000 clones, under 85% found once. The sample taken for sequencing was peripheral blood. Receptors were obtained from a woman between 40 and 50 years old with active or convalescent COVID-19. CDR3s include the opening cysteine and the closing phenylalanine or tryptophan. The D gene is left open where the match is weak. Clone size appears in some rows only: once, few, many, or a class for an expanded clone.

CDR3nt: TGTGCCAGCAGGAACCCGGACTGGGAGAGTGGCTACACCTTC
CDR3aa: CASRNPDWESGYTF
v_gene: TRBV2
abundance: .
d_gene: .
j_gene: TRBJ1-2

CDR3nt: TGCAGCGTCACCTTCGCGAGCACTGGGGCCAACGTCCTGACTTTC
CDR3aa: CSVTFASTGANVLTF
v_gene: TRBV29-1
abundance: .
d_gene: .
j_gene: TRBJ2-6

CDR3nt: TGTGCCATCACCCCGGACAGTTCCACTGAAGCTTTCTTT
CDR3aa: CAITPDSSTEAFF
v_gene: TRBV10-3
abundance: few
d_gene: .
j_gene: TRBJ1-1

CDR3nt: TGCGCCAGCAGCGCCAACCCACAGGGCTCGGTGGCTAACTATGGCTACACCTTC
CDR3aa: CASSANPQGSVANYGYTF
v_gene: TRBV5-1
abundance: few
d_gene: .
j_gene: TRBJ1-2

CDR3nt: TGTGCCAGCAGTTTAGAGGGGCCCCTCCACTTT
CDR3aa: CASSLEGPLHF
v_gene: TRBV12-3/TRBV12-4
abundance: many
d_gene: .
j_gene: TRBJ1-6

CDR3nt: TGCAGCGAAACACAGGGATCAGAGACCCAGTACTTC
CDR3aa: CSETQGSETQYF
v_gene: TRBV29-1
abundance: .
d_gene: .
j_gene: TRBJ2-5

CDR3nt: TGTGCCAGCTCACCGAGAACTAGCGAGGAGACCCAGTACTTC
CDR3aa: CASSPRTSEETQYF
v_gene: TRBV18
abundance: .
d_gene: TRBD2
j_gene: TRBJ2-5

CDR3nt: TGTGCCATCAGTGAGTCTGGACTAGCGGGGGGGTTGACAGATACGCAGTATTTT
CDR3aa: CAISESGLAGGLTDTQYF
v_gene: TRBV10-3
abundance: .
d_gene: TRBD2
j_gene: TRBJ2-3

CDR3nt: TGTGCCAGCAGCTCCCGGGGGGGGCGAGAGACCCAGTACTTC
CDR3aa: CASSSRGGRETQYF
v_gene: TRBV7-3
abundance: .
d_gene: TRBD2
j_gene: TRBJ2-5

CDR3nt: TGTGCCAGCAGTACGGGGGTCGCCAATCAGCCCCAGCATTTT
CDR3aa: CASSTGVANQPQHF
v_gene: TRBV6-5
abundance: once
d_gene: .
j_gene: TRBJ1-5

CDR3nt: TGTGCCAGCAGACCCCACTCTTACAATGAGCAGTTCTTC
CDR3aa: CASRPHSYNEQFF
v_gene: TRBV6-5
abundance: .
d_gene: .
j_gene: TRBJ2-1

CDR3nt: TGTGCCAGCAGTTTAGAAGACAGGGGTCGAGCTTTCTTT
CDR3aa: CASSLEDRGRAFF
v_gene: TRBV28
abundance: once
d_gene: TRBD1
j_gene: TRBJ1-1

CDR3nt: TGTGCCAGCAGCTTAGGGTATTTGACAACCGGGGAGCTGTTTTTT
CDR3aa: CASSLGYLTTGELFF
v_gene: TRBV7-9
abundance: .
d_gene: .
j_gene: TRBJ2-2

CDR3nt: TGCGCCAGCAGCGCGGACAGGGTCGGAAACACCATATATTTT
CDR3aa: CASSADRVGNTIYF
v_gene: TRBV4-1
abundance: few
d_gene: TRBD1
j_gene: TRBJ1-3

CDR3nt: TGTGCCAGTGGGGGGTATAATTCACCCCTCCACTTT
CDR3aa: CASGGYNSPLHF
v_gene: TRBV6-5
abundance: few
d_gene: .
j_gene: TRBJ1-6

CDR3nt: TGTGCCACCAGCAGGACAGGTTACGGAGAGACCCAGTACTTC
CDR3aa: CATSRTGYGETQYF
v_gene: TRBV15
abundance: .
d_gene: .
j_gene: TRBJ2-5

CDR3nt: TGTGCCAGCAGTGAATCTGGACTTTCCCACACCGGGGAGCTGTTTTTT
CDR3aa: CASSESGLSHTGELFF
v_gene: TRBV2
abundance: .
d_gene: .
j_gene: TRBJ2-2

CDR3nt: TGTGCCACCAGCATCCGGGACAATCAGCCCCAGCATTTT
CDR3aa: CATSIRDNQPQHF
v_gene: TRBV15
abundance: once
d_gene: .
j_gene: TRBJ1-5

CDR3nt: TGTGCCGGCGGTGAAAGGGGTAATAATGAAAAACTGTTTTTT
CDR3aa: CAGGERGNNEKLFF
v_gene: TRBV6-1
abundance: .
d_gene: .
j_gene: TRBJ1-4

CDR3nt: TGCGCCAGCAGCTCGGAGGGCCAGTGGAGCAGCTCTGGAAACACCATATATTTT
CDR3aa: CASSSEGQWSSSGNTIYF
v_gene: TRBV5-1
abundance: .
d_gene: .
j_gene: TRBJ1-3

CDR3nt: TGTGCCAGCAGCCAAGGACTAGCGGGGACAGTCACAGATACGCAGTATTTT
CDR3aa: CASSQGLAGTVTDTQYF
v_gene: TRBV3-1/TRBV3-2
abundance: .
d_gene: TRBD2
j_gene: TRBJ2-3

CDR3nt: TGTGCCAGCAGCCGTGTAGGGGTTGAGAGCTACACCTTC
CDR3aa: CASSRVGVESYTF
v_gene: TRBV11-2
abundance: .
d_gene: .
j_gene: TRBJ1-2

CDR3nt: TGTGCCAGCAGTTACAGCCTTCCTTCTGGGGCCAACGTCCTGACTTTC
CDR3aa: CASSYSLPSGANVLTF
v_gene: TRBV6-5
abundance: .
d_gene: .
j_gene: TRBJ2-6